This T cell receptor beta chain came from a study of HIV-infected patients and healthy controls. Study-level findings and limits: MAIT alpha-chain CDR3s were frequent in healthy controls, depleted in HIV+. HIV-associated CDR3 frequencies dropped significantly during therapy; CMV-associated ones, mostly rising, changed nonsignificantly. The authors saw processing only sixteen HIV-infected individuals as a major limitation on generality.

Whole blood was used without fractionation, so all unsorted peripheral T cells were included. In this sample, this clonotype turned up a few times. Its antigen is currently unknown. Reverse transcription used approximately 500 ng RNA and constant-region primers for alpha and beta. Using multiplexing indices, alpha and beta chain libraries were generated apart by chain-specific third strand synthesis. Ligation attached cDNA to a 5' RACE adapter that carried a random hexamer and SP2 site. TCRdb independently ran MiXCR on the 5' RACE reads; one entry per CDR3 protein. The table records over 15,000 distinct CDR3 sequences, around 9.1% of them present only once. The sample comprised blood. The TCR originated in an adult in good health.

In nucleotides, the CDR3 is TGCAGCGTTGAAGATTCGTCGGGCAACGGGGCAGATACGCAGTATTTT. It encodes CSVEDSSGNGADTQYF. The gene calls are TRBV29-1 and TRBJ2-3, with TRBD2 as a possible D gene (5 bases). Looked up from germline, CDR1 is SQVTM and CDR2 is ANQGSEA. This CDR3 is 16 amino acids long. The V and J ends lost 0 bases and 4 bases respectively, with 17 bases between them.